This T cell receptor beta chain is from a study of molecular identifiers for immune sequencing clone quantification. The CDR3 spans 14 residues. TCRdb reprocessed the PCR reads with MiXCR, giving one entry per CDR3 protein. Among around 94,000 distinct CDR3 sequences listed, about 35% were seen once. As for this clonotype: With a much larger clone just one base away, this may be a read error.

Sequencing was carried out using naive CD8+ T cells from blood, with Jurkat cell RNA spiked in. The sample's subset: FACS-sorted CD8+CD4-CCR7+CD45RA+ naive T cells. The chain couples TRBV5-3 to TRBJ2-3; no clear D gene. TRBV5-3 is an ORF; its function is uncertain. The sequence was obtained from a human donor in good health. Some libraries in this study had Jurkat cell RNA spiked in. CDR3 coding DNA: TGTGCCAGCAGCTCTCGATCTACCACAGATACGCAGAATTTT. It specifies CASSSRSTTDTQNF.